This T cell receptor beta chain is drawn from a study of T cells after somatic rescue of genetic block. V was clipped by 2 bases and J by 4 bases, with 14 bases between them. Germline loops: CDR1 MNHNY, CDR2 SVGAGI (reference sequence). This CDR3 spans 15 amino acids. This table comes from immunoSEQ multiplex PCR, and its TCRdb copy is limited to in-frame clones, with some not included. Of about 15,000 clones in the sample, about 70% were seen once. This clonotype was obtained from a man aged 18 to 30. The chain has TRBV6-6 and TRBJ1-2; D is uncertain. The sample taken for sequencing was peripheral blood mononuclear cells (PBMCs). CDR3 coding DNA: TGTGCCAGCAGTTACGAACCATCCAGGAGCTATGGCTACACCTTC. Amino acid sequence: CASSYEPSRSYGYTF.